This TCR beta chain was sequenced in a study of identical twins. Overall study results and limits: Researchers caution that invariant MAIT and iNKT cells could partly confound zero-insertion analyses.

Germline V lookup: CDR1 DFQATT, CDR2 SNEGSKA (reference sequence). The CDR3 is 13 amino acids. V lost 5 bases and J 6 bases, leaving 14 bases between the germline ends. TCRdb re-analysed the 5' RACE reads in MiXCR, keeping a single row per CDR3 protein. The table has a few hundred thousand distinct CDR3 sequences, about a fifth seen once. This clonotype was counted between two and nine times. Its antigen remains unidentified. The clonotype originates from a man aged 45-65 years in good health. The V call is TRBV20-1, the J call TRBJ1-5; weak D call: TRBD1 (5 bases). The sample consisted of naive T cells sorted from blood. CDR3 region: CSAGLRGRQPQHF. The CDR3 DNA follows: TGCAGTGCTGGACTCCGGGGACGTCAGCCCCAGCATTTT.